A single sample is the source of the 32 T cell receptor beta chains below, sequenced in a study of Tregs in tolerant kidney transplant recipients. The assay was immunoSEQ multiplex PCR, and TCRdb's table has in-frame clones only and misses some. This table has 100,000 or so clones, over 85% appearing once. Related graft donors supplied nonmyeloablative bone marrow transplants, and mixed chimerism was transient. Sequenced material: CD4+ T cells from blood (PBMCs), taken 12 months after the transplant. Receptor source: a human patient who received a combined kidney and bone marrow transplant. Some T cells may be transferred from the graft donor.

V is TRBV28 and J is TRBJ2-7; 8 nucleotides agree with TRBD1. J lost 2 bases, V lost 5 bases, and 8 bases had no gene match. The germline CDR1 and CDR2 sequences are MDHEN and SYDVKM. The CDR3 spans 15 residues. CDR3 sequence reads: CASSTTGGPTYEQYF. The CDR3 nucleotides are TGTGCCAGCAGTACAACAGGGGGGCCTACCTACGAGCAGTACTTC.

V usage is TRBV4-1 and J usage is TRBJ1-4; D is uncertain. The germline V gene encodes CDR1 MGHRA and CDR2 YSYEKL. The CDR3 has 16 residues. V lost 1 base and J 2 bases, leaving 11 bases between the germline ends. CDR3 protein: CASSQVHAGTNEKLFF. Here the CDR3 DNA reads TGCGCCAGCAGCCAAGTTCATGCGGGTACTAATGAAAAACTGTTTTTT.

The chain uses TRBV7-2 and TRBJ2-3; 11 bases line up with TRBD2. The junction had 5 bases not matched to a gene; V was cut back by 3 bases and J by 3 bases. This CDR3 comprises 16 residues. Looked up from germline, CDR1 is SGHTA and CDR2 is FQGNSA. In nucleotides, the CDR3 is TGTGCCAGCAGCTTTCTAGCGGGGGGTATTACAGATACGCAGTATTTT. Translating gives CASSFLAGGITDTQYF.

A remark on this clone: Other DNA sequences in this specimen translate into the identical CDR3. The CDR3 is CAWTLSGGVNSPLHF. Written as DNA, the CDR3 is TGTGCCTGGACCCTCAGTGGAGGGGTTAATTCACCCCTCCACTTT. The V call is TRBV30, the J call TRBJ1-6; weak D call: TRBD1 (5 bases). CDR1 and CDR2 from the germline V gene are GTSNPN and SVGIG (reference sequence). This CDR3 spans 15 amino acids. V lost 4 bases and J 6 bases, leaving 16 bases between the germline ends. The full variable domain, completed using reference TRBV30 and TRBJ1-6, is SQTIHQWPATLVQPVGSPLSLECTVEGTSNPNLYWYRQAAGRGLQLLFYSVGIGQISSEVPQNLSASRPQDRQFILSSKKLLLSDSGFYLCAWTLSGGVNSPLHFGNGTRLTVT.

The rearrangement links TRBV7-2 to TRBJ2-3; D is undetermined. CDR1 is SGHTA, CDR2 FQGNSA, per germline. The CDR3 totals 13 residues. V lost 6 bases and J lost 6, with 13 bases in between. The CDR3 spells CASRRDPSDTQYF. The CDR3 bases are TGTGCCAGCAGACGAGATCCTTCGGATACGCAGTATTTT.

The V and J genes are TRBV15 and TRBJ2-5, with a weak D call TRBD1 (5 bases). Germline V lookup: CDR1 LNHNV, CDR2 YYDKDF (reference sequence). The CDR3 consists of 17 residues. V was clipped by 1 base and J by 1 base, with 16 bases between them. The CDR3 is CATSRGGYVPLQETQYF. Here the CDR3 DNA reads TGTGCCACCAGCAGAGGGGGCTACGTCCCCCTCCAAGAGACCCAGTACTTC.

The chain couples TRBV4-3 to TRBJ2-7, with 14 bases lining up with TRBD2. The CDR3 spans 20 residues. Germline V gene sequence: CDR1 LGHNA, CDR2 YSLEER. V lost 1 base, J lost 3 bases, and 14 bases stayed unmatched. The CDR3 DNA reads TGCGCCAGCAGCCAAGGCCTTAAATACCCCGGGACTAGCGGGGGCTACGAGCAGTACTTC. Protein: CASSQGLKYPGTSGGYEQYF.

This chain links TRBV30 with TRBJ1-2, with 7 bases aligning to TRBD1. CDR3 length equals 14 residues. Germline V CDR1 and CDR2: GTSNPN, SVGIG (reference sequence). V dropped 8 bases and J dropped 0; count of bases not matched to a gene: 9. The CDR3 nucleotides are TGTGCCGCAAGGGGGCCTCCTTCTAACTATGGCTACACCTTC. It encodes CAARGPPSNYGYTF.

The V gene is TRBV14, the J gene TRBJ2-3, with 8 bases matching TRBD1. The CDR3 has 16 residues. Germline values: CDR1 SGHDN, CDR2 FVKESK. The J segment lost 2 bases and the V segment lost 2 bases, leaving 6 bases of the junction unmatched. The CDR3 region has the DNA TGTGCCAGCAGCCAACGGGACAGGCCCTACACAGATACGCAGTATTTT. Protein product: CASSQRDRPYTDTQYF.

The CDR3 protein is CASSVGSGRIGETQYF. The CDR3 region has the DNA TGTGCCAGCAGTGTGGGTAGCGGGAGAATTGGGGAGACCCAGTACTTC. The chain uses TRBV2 and TRBJ2-5; 9 bases agree with TRBD2. There are 16 residues in the CDR3. V was clipped by 4 bases and J by 5 bases; unmatched bases: 11. Germline CDR1 is SNHLY and CDR2 is FYNNEI.

Only one count was recorded for this clone. The chain has TRBV27 and TRBJ1-5; D is unresolved. Germline V gene sequence: CDR1 MNHEY, CDR2 SMNVEV (reference sequence). The CDR3 sequence is 15 residues long. Trimming left V 2 bases short and J 1 base short, with 9 bases between. The CDR3 sequence is CASSLRVFSNQPQHF. For the CDR3, the DNA is TGTGCCAGCAGTTTACGGGTTTTCAGCAATCAGCCCCAGCATTTT.

The rearrangement joins TRBV11-2 to TRBJ2-7; TRBD1 aligns across 7 bases. V was clipped by 4 bases and J by 2 bases; unmatched bases: 11. CDR3 size: 16 residues. The germline V gene encodes CDR1 SGHAT and CDR2 FQNNGV. As DNA, the CDR3 is TGTGCCAGCAGCTCGGTACAGGGGAAGGACACCTACGAGCAGTACTTC. It yields the protein CASSSVQGKDTYEQYF.

V is TRBV6-1 and J is TRBJ1-2, with TRBD1 matching over 9 bases. This CDR3 is 14 amino acids long. Germline lookup yields CDR1 MNHNS and CDR2 SASEGT. Unmatched junction bases numbered 6, after V lost 6 bases and J lost 4 bases. The CDR3 reads CASSYRGLIYGYTF. As DNA, the CDR3 is TGTGCCAGCAGCTACAGGGGGCTAATCTATGGCTACACCTTC.

The chain recombines TRBV6-5 with TRBJ2-3; no definite D call. Germline CDR1 and CDR2: MNHEY and SVGAGI. The V end lost 2 bases, the J end lost 4 bases, and 10 bases lay between the germline ends. The CDR3 runs 14 residues. The CDR3 coding sequence is TGTGCCAGCAGTTACGCGCTGTACTCAGATACGCAGTATTTT. Translating it yields CASSYALYSDTQYF.

The chain is built from TRBV28 and TRBJ1-1; D not certain. V was clipped by 6 bases and J by 4 bases, with 3 bases between them. The CDR3 extends over 10 amino acids. The V gene's germline CDR1 is MDHEN and CDR2 SYDVKM. CDR3 nucleotide sequence: TGTGCCAGCAGCGGCACTGAAGCTTTCTTT. Its translation is CASSGTEAFF.

In its sample, this clone was seen once. V gene TRBV19 combines with J gene TRBJ2-2; TRBD2 matches at 9 bases. Germline assignment: CDR1 LNHDA and CDR2 SQIVND (reference sequence). CDR3 length equals 16 residues. V lost 2 bases, J lost 4 bases, and 5 bases stayed unmatched. The DNA of the CDR3 is TGTGCCAGTAGTATATATGGTAGCGGGAGCACCGGGGAGCTGTTTTTT. It codes for CASSIYGSGSTGELFF.

The V gene is TRBV27, the J gene TRBJ2-7; possibly TRBD1 for D (6 bases). V shed 2 bases and J shed 9 bases, with 20 bases lying between them. The CDR3 loop spans 15 amino acids. Germline assignment: CDR1 MNHEY and CDR2 SMNVEV (reference sequence). In DNA, the CDR3 is TGTGCCAGCAGTTTAAGTCCAGGGGCCCCCTCTGGGCAGTACTTC. Its translation is CASSLSPGAPSGQYF.

The chain uses TRBV25-1 and TRBJ2-1; D gene uncertain. Germline V gene lookup returns CDR1 MGHDK and CDR2 SYGVNS. This CDR3 contains 13 residues. Trimming removed 1 base from V and 4 bases from J, with 5 bases in between. DNA of the CDR3: TGTGCCAGCAGTGAATCGGTTTACAATGAGCAGTTCTTC. Its translation: CASSESVYNEQFF.

The chain uses TRBV7-3 and TRBJ2-5, with D tentatively TRBD1 (5 bases). The J call may be mistaken, given a closer DNA end match to TRBJ2-7. CDR1 and CDR2 from the germline V gene are SGHTA and FQGTGA. The CDR3 covers 16 residues. The CDR3 region is CASSLLLDSISYEQYF. CDR3 nucleotide sequence: TGTGCCAGCAGCCTACTTCTCGACAGTATCTCCTACGAGCAGTACTTC.

Regarding this clone: At the DNA level, this CDR3 is encoded by other sequences in the same sample as well. V usage is TRBV5-1 and J usage is TRBJ2-7; the match to TRBD2 covers 11 bases. V lost 4 bases to trimming and J lost 2 bases; unmatched junction nucleotides: 5. The CDR3 is made up of 15 amino acids. CDR1 and CDR2 (germline): SGHRS, YFSETQ. The CDR3 DNA follows: TGCGCCAGCAGCGGGGGGACTAGCGGCGCCTACGAGCAGTACTTC. This codes for CASSGGTSGAYEQYF.

The chain employs TRBV19 and TRBJ2-3; 13 positions match TRBD2. J was trimmed by 8 bases and V by 7 bases; bases with no gene match: 9. This CDR3 is built from 15 residues. Germline assignment: CDR1 LNHDA and CDR2 SQIVND (reference sequence). CDR3 sequence reads: CASTPLAGGRVTQYF. DNA for the CDR3: TGTGCCAGTACCCCACTAGCGGGAGGGAGGGTTACGCAGTATTTT.

V usage is TRBV27 and J usage is TRBJ2-3; TRBD2 matches 7 bases. Germline V gene data show CDR1 as MNHEY and CDR2 as SMNVEV (reference sequence). Trimming at V came to 5 bases and at J to 2 bases, leaving 10 bases not matched to a gene. The CDR3 contains 16 residues. CDR3 sequence (DNA): TGTGCCAGCAGTCCAGCGCTGGCGGGGGACACAGATACGCAGTATTTT. The encoded protein is CASSPALAGDTDTQYF.

With respect to this clone: Mismatch with germline at one junction end may stem from a read error. The chain joins TRBV11-2 to TRBJ2-7; D not certain. CDR1 and CDR2 from the germline V gene are SGHAT and FQNNGV. The CDR3 consists of 13 residues. DNA for the CDR3: TGTGCCAGCAGCTCCCCTTTAGATACCCCAAAGAGGTTC. Residues: CASSSPLDTPKRF.

V and J are TRBV27 and TRBJ2-1; D is unclear. CDR1 and CDR2 from the germline V gene are MNHEY and SMNVEV (reference sequence). This CDR3 has 15 residues. With 2 bases removed from V and 0 bases from J, the gap between germline ends came to 8 bases. This CDR3 is CASSLTRPSYNEQFF. The CDR3 coding sequence is TGTGCCAGCAGTTTAACCAGGCCCTCCTACAATGAGCAGTTCTTC.

The chain combines TRBV6-4 with TRBJ1-2; 9 bases fit TRBD1. The length of the CDR3 is 16 residues. V shed 3 bases, J shed 4 bases, and the junction held 9 bases outside the gene matches. The germline V gene has CDR1 MRHNA and CDR2 SNTAGT. DNA of the CDR3: TGTGCCAGCAGTGAAAGCGGCGGGACAGGGTCCTATGGCTACACCTTC. Protein: CASSESGGTGSYGYTF.

The CDR3 bases are TGTGCCAGCAGCCCTGAACGGGTTGGACTGTTTTTT. Its translation: CASSPERVGLFF. J is TRBJ1-4 and V is TRBV7-9; D unresolved. The length of the CDR3 is 12 residues. Germline loops: CDR1 SEHNR, CDR2 FQNEAQ (reference sequence). V was trimmed by 5 bases and J by 13 bases, leaving 14 bases between them.

This sequence joins TRBV7-9 and TRBJ2-3; 8 bases align to TRBD2. V shed 4 bases, J shed 2 bases, and the junction held 17 bases outside the gene matches. The CDR3 has 19 amino acids. Germline V gives CDR1 SEHNR, CDR2 FQNEAQ (reference sequence). DNA for the CDR3: TGTGCCAGCAGCTCTCCGGGACTTGGACTAGCAGGAGTCACAGATACGCAGTATTTT. Protein sequence: CASSSPGLGLAGVTDTQYF.

This clone is a singleton in its sample. The V gene is TRBV9, the J gene TRBJ2-7, with 13 bases aligning to TRBD2. V shed 4 bases, J shed 4 bases, and the junction held 5 bases outside the gene matches. Germline V lookup: CDR1 SGDLS, CDR2 YYNGEE. The CDR3 loop spans 15 amino acids. CDR3 sequence reads: CASSRTSGRVYEQYF. CDR3 in DNA: TGTGCCAGCAGCCGAACTAGCGGGAGGGTATACGAGCAGTACTTC. The full variable domain, completed using reference TRBV9 and TRBJ2-7, is DSGVTQTPKHLITATGQRVTLRCSPRSGDLSVYWYQQSLDQGLQFLIQYYNGEERAKGNILERFSAQQFPDLHSELNLSSLELGDSALYFCASSRTSGRVYEQYFGPGTRLTVT.

The chain joins TRBV18 to TRBJ2-3; D possibly corresponds to TRBD1 (5 bases). Trimming removed 3 bases at V and 2 bases at J, with 12 bases between. The germline gives CDR1 KGHSH, CDR2 LQKENI. The CDR3 totals 15 residues. The CDR3 nucleotides read TGTGCCAGCTCACCTAGGGCAGGGTTCACAGATACGCAGTATTTT. Amino acid sequence: CASSPRAGFTDTQYF.

The genes are TRBV5-1 and TRBJ2-3, with D perhaps TRBD1 (5 bases). Trimming shortened V by 4 bases and J by 8 bases, and 17 bases separated the two germline ends. Germline CDR1 SGHRS, CDR2 YFSETQ. The CDR3 extends over 14 amino acids. The CDR3 DNA sequence: TGCGCCAGCAGCCCGACCACAGGCTTAGCTACGCAGTATTTT. As protein: CASSPTTGLATQYF.

The rearrangement joins TRBV4-3 to TRBJ2-1; the D gene is possibly TRBD2 (6 bases). Trimming pared 4 bases from V and 6 bases from J, leaving 13 bases between. Per the germline V gene, CDR1 is LGHNA and CDR2 is YSLEER. This CDR3 comprises 14 residues. As DNA, the CDR3 is TGCGCCAGCAGCCTGGGGATGACTAGCAATGAGCAGTTCTTC. It translates to CASSLGMTSNEQFF.

This chain uses TRBV30 with TRBJ2-7, with 7 positions matching TRBD1. Looked up from germline, CDR1 is GTSNPN and CDR2 is SVGIG (reference sequence). The CDR3 has 11 amino acids. J lost 12 bases, V lost 3 bases, and 8 bases had no gene match. CDR3 DNA: TGTGCCTGGAGCTACGACAGGGAATTGTACTTC. It specifies CAWSYDRELYF.